The 29 T cell receptor beta chains below come from one sample, sequenced in a study of blood T cell repertoires in COVID-19. Measured with immunoSEQ multiplex PCR; TCRdb has only the in-frame clones, and not every one. The sample yields about 140,000 clones, 70% to 90% seen once. Sequencing was performed on peripheral blood. Source of these receptors: a human donor in a cohort sampled during active COVID-19.

The rearrangement uses TRBV6-5 and TRBJ2-5; 10 nucleotides agree with TRBD1. The length of the CDR3 is 15 residues. V gave up 5 bases and J gave up 5 bases; unmatched junction bases: 8. Per germline, CDR1 MNHEY and CDR2 SVGAGI. In DNA form, the CDR3 reads TGTGCCAGCAGTCCCCGACAGGGGGCGGTGGAGACCCAGTACTTC. Its translation is CASSPRQGAVETQYF.

The rearrangement uses TRBV30 and TRBJ1-1; TRBD1 is a possible D gene (5 bases). Deletions cut 3 bases from V and 6 bases from J, with 8 bases between. The CDR3 contains 11 residues. The germline V gene encodes CDR1 GTSNPN and CDR2 SVGIG (reference sequence). The CDR3 loop reads CAWRRGAEAFF. In DNA form, the CDR3 reads TGTGCCTGGAGGCGGGGCGCTGAAGCTTTCTTT.

V usage is TRBV4-3 and J usage is TRBJ2-1; 12 positions agree with TRBD2. Germline lookup yields CDR1 LGHNA and CDR2 YSLEER. V shed 0 bases, J shed 10 bases, and the junction held 16 bases outside the gene matches. The CDR3 is made up of 19 amino acids. The CDR3 protein is CASSQDSSGGAGGQGEQFF. Here the CDR3 DNA reads TGCGCCAGCAGCCAAGATTCTAGCGGGGGGGCAGGGGGCCAGGGAGAGCAGTTCTTC.

This clone was seen a single time. The genes are TRBV15 and TRBJ1-2; D unclear. The CDR3 sequence is 16 residues long. Germline V gene data show CDR1 as LNHNV and CDR2 as YYDKDF (reference sequence). With 0 bases removed from V and 4 bases from J, the gap between germline ends came to 15 bases. CDR3 bases: TGTGCCACCAGCAGAGATCTGGAGGGCTCCCTCTATGGCTACACCTTC. It encodes CATSRDLEGSLYGYTF.

The chain carries TRBV9 and TRBJ2-7; 7 positions agree with TRBD2. Losses at the gene ends were 4 bases for V and 2 bases for J; bases not matched to a gene: 12. Looked up from germline, CDR1 is SGDLS and CDR2 is YYNGEE. The CDR3 has 16 amino acids. CDR3 in amino acids: CASSSRAGTTTYEQYF. The CDR3 DNA follows: TGTGCCAGCAGCTCTCGAGCGGGGACGACTACCTACGAGCAGTACTTC.

This chain uses TRBV6-5 with TRBJ1-1, with a weak D call TRBD1 (5 bases). The CDR3 length is 14 residues. Germline lookup yields CDR1 MNHEY and CDR2 SVGAGI. V was shortened by 6 bases and J by 5 bases, with 16 bases between the two germline ends. The CDR3 nucleotides read TGTGCCAGCAGCCCCGGGACTTTAGGGACTGAAGCTTTCTTT. Its translation: CASSPGTLGTEAFF.

The chain has TRBV2 and TRBJ2-5, with TRBD2 matching over 11 bases. The CDR3 runs to 14 residues. V was clipped by 6 bases and J by 4 bases; unmatched bases: 4. The germline V gene has CDR1 SNHLY and CDR2 FYNNEI. The CDR3 spells CASREGLAAETQYF. CDR3 nucleotides: TGTGCCAGCAGGGAGGGACTAGCGGCAGAGACCCAGTACTTC.

This clone has just one count. The chain joins TRBV5-1 to TRBJ2-5, with 10 bases lining up with TRBD1. There are 16 residues in the CDR3. From germline, CDR1 is SGHRS and CDR2 YFSETQ. V lost 0 bases and J lost 1; bases outside the gene matches: 3. The CDR3 DNA is TGCGCCAGCAGCTTGGGCGGACAGGGGGGCCAAGAGACCCAGTACTTC. It specifies CASSLGGQGGQETQYF.

The CDR3 reads CASSYFRGLNSPLHF. Here the CDR3 DNA reads TGTGCCAGCAGTTACTTCAGGGGACTAAATTCACCCCTCCACTTT. The rearrangement joins TRBV6-2 or TRBV6-3 to TRBJ1-6; the D gene is possibly TRBD1 (6 bases). Trimming cost V 1 base and J 7 bases, with 11 bases left between them. The CDR3 is made up of 15 amino acids. Germline V gives CDR1 MNHEY, CDR2 SVGEGT.

J is TRBJ1-2 and V is TRBV28; TRBD1 matches at 8 bases. CDR1 is MDHEN and CDR2 is SYDVKM in the germline V gene. The CDR3 loop spans 15 amino acids. The V and J ends lost 6 bases and 4 bases, in that order; junction bases with no gene match: 10. The CDR3 nucleotides are TGTGCCAGCAGAGCCCCAGGGGGCAGCCTCTATGGCTACACCTTC. Translating it yields CASRAPGGSLYGYTF.

The chain has TRBV4-1 and TRBJ2-6, with a tentative D call TRBD2 (6 bases). Between the trimmed V and J ends, which lost 1 base and 4 bases, there was a span of 14 bases. This CDR3 is built from 17 residues. CDR1 and CDR2 (germline): MGHRA, YSYEKL. In DNA form, the CDR3 reads TGCGCCAGCAGCCAAGCGGGACTCCGCACCGGGGCCAACGTCCTGACTTTC. Amino acid sequence: CASSQAGLRTGANVLTF.

The J gene is TRBJ2-7, the V gene TRBV6-2 or TRBV6-3; 8 nucleotides align to TRBD2. This CDR3 spans 14 amino acids. Trimming cost V 2 bases and J 3 bases; bases outside gene matches: 3. From germline, CDR1 is MNHEY and CDR2 SVGEGT. The DNA for the CDR3 is TGTGCCAGCAGTTACCGGGCGGGAGGCTACGAGCAGTACTTC. It encodes CASSYRAGGYEQYF.

This clone has only one observation. The chain has TRBV21-1 and TRBJ2-1; the D call in the table, TRBD1, was not verified against the DNA. TRBV21-1 is a pseudogene locus. The CDR3 is 16 residues long. This CDR3 reads CASSRTGGSSYNEQFF. The CDR3 DNA is TGTGCCAGCAGCAGAACAGGGGGGAGCTCCTACAATGAGCAGTTCTTC.

The chain has TRBV3-1 (or the pseudogene TRBV3-2) and TRBJ1-1; the D gene is possibly TRBD1 (6 bases). The V end was cut by 0 bases, the J end by 6 bases, with 11 bases between. The CDR3 has 14 amino acids. Germline CDR1 LGHDT, CDR2 YNNKEL (reference sequence). The CDR3 sequence: CASSQEQGLAEAFF. The CDR3 DNA sequence: TGTGCCAGCAGCCAAGAACAGGGTCTCGCTGAAGCTTTCTTT.

The CDR3 DNA reads TGTGCCAGCAGTGAAGCGCGGGGGGACACTGAAGCTTTCTTT. Protein product: CASSEARGDTEAFF. The chain has TRBV2 and TRBJ1-1; tentatively, D is TRBD1 (5 bases). CDR1 is SNHLY, CDR2 FYNNEI, per germline. Trimming removed 0 bases at V and 3 bases at J, with 8 bases between. This CDR3 contains 14 residues.

The chain combines TRBV5-1 with TRBJ2-5; 8 bases align to TRBD1. V dropped 4 bases and J dropped 5; count of bases not matched to a gene: 10. Germline V gene sequence: CDR1 SGHRS, CDR2 YFSETQ. CDR3 size: 15 residues. The CDR3 loop reads CASSPGGISPETQYF. The CDR3 DNA follows: TGCGCCAGCAGCCCAGGGGGCATCTCCCCTGAGACCCAGTACTTC.

As to this clone: Compared with germline, one end of the junction differs, possibly owing to a read error. The J gene is TRBJ2-5, the V gene TRBV11-1, with a tentative D call TRBD2 (5 bases). The CDR3 length is 16 residues. Per the germline V gene, CDR1 is SGHAT and CDR2 is FQDESV (reference sequence). For the CDR3, the DNA is TGTGCCAGCAGCCTAGCCTTCGCGGTTTCGCAAGAGACCCAGTACTTC. Its protein product is CASSLAFAVSQETQYF.

The chain couples TRBV5-1 to TRBJ2-5; 8 nucleotides align to TRBD1. V shed 2 bases, J shed 4 bases, and the junction held 4 bases outside the gene matches. The CDR3 runs 14 residues. Looked up from germline, CDR1 is SGHRS and CDR2 is YFSETQ. The DNA of the CDR3 is TGCGCCAGCAGCTTTTCAGGGGGCATAGAGACCCAGTACTTC. This translates into CASSFSGGIETQYF.

This clone was seen a single time. The chain employs TRBV29-1 and TRBJ2-5; 9 bases agree with TRBD2. The CDR3 spans 19 residues. Trimming took 2 bases from V and 1 from J; bases not matched to a gene: 17. The germline gives CDR1 SQVTM, CDR2 ANQGSEA. The DNA for the CDR3 is TGCAGCGTTGAATCCCGGCGAGGCCTTCAGGGACTAGCCCAAGAGACCCAGTACTTC. This translates into CSVESRRGLQGLAQETQYF.

The chain couples TRBV28 to TRBJ1-5, with D possibly being TRBD1 (5 bases). Trimming pared 8 bases from V and 1 base from J, leaving 15 bases between. The length of the CDR3 is 15 residues. CDR1 and CDR2 (germline): MDHEN, SYDVKM. CDR3 residues: CASSFGGGSNQPQHF. DNA for the CDR3: TGTGCCAGCTCTTTTGGGGGGGGAAGCAATCAGCCCCAGCATTTT.

This chain joins TRBV29-1 and TRBJ1-1, with TRBD1 identical over 7 bases. CDR3 length: 12 amino acids. V lost 4 bases, J lost 8 bases, and 7 bases stayed unmatched. Looked up from germline, CDR1 is SQVTM and CDR2 is ANQGSEA. CDR3 in amino acids: CSVGKGGVEAFF. The CDR3 DNA is TGCAGCGTTGGAAAAGGGGGCGTGGAAGCTTTCTTT.

J is TRBJ2-3 and V is TRBV6-4; no clear D. The CDR3 extends over 16 amino acids. V lost 0 bases and J 0 bases, leaving 10 bases between the germline ends. Germline lookup yields CDR1 MRHNA and CDR2 SNTAGT. CDR3 loop: CASSDSPGGSTDTQYF. As DNA, the CDR3 is TGTGCCAGCAGTGACTCCCCGGGTGGTAGCACAGATACGCAGTATTTT.

The chain joins TRBV10-3 to TRBJ1-1; 7 bases are a match to TRBD1. The V and J ends lost 5 bases and 7 bases, in that order; junction bases with no gene match: 10. The CDR3 contains 14 residues. From germline, CDR1 is ENHRY and CDR2 SYGVKD. The CDR3 reads CAISREGAAGEAFF. The CDR3 DNA sequence: TGTGCCATCAGTCGAGAGGGGGCGGCTGGTGAAGCTTTCTTT.

The rearrangement links TRBV19 to TRBJ1-3, with D possibly TRBD1 on 6 matching bases. Germline CDR1 reads LNHDA; CDR2 reads SQIVND (reference sequence). CDR3 length equals 14 residues. Trimming left V 6 bases short and J 4 bases short, with 13 bases between. The CDR3 here is CASSPTGRGNTIYF. The CDR3 region has the DNA TGTGCCAGTAGCCCTACAGGGCGAGGAAACACCATATATTTT. The variable domain in full, completed from reference TRBV19 and TRBJ1-3, reads DGGITQSPKYLFRKEGQNVTLSCEQNLNHDAMYWYRQDPGQGLRLIYYSQIVNDFQKGDIAEGYSVSREKKESFPLTVTSAQKNPTAFYLCASSPTGRGNTIYFGEGSWLTVV.

The chain has TRBV5-1 and TRBJ2-7, with 11 bases aligning to TRBD1. V gave up 4 bases and J gave up 3 bases; unmatched junction bases: 6. The germline gives CDR1 SGHRS, CDR2 YFSETQ. The CDR3 is made up of 15 amino acids. This CDR3 reads CASSPGQGAFYEQYF. In DNA form, the CDR3 reads TGCGCCAGCAGCCCAGGACAGGGGGCTTTCTACGAGCAGTACTTC.

The V gene is TRBV7-9, the J gene TRBJ2-1, with a possible D match to TRBD2 (5 bases). Germline loops: CDR1 SEHNR, CDR2 FQNEAQ (reference sequence). V was pared by 4 bases and J by 9 bases, with 10 bases between. The length of the CDR3 is 12 residues. This chain's CDR3 is CASSWAGGEQFF. The CDR3 coding sequence is TGTGCCAGCAGCTGGGCGGGCGGTGAGCAGTTCTTC.

V is TRBV30 and J is TRBJ2-7; 7 bases agree with TRBD1. The junction had 2 bases not matched to a gene; V was cut back by 0 bases and J by 0 bases. This CDR3 is 14 amino acids long. CDR1 and CDR2 from the germline V gene are GTSNPN and SVGIG (reference sequence). The CDR3 region has the DNA TGTGCCTGGAGTGTGGGACAGTACTCCTACGAGCAGTACTTC. The encoded protein is CAWSVGQYSYEQYF. Based on the CDR3 plus reference TRBV30 and TRBJ2-7, the full variable domain is SQTIHQWPATLVQPVGSPLSLECTVEGTSNPNLYWYRQAAGRGLQLLFYSVGIGQISSEVPQNLSASRPQDRQFILSSKKLLLSDSGFYLCAWSVGQYSYEQYFGPGTRLTVT.

The chain links TRBV6-5 to TRBJ1-6; D ambiguous. Germline CDR1 is MNHEY and CDR2 is SVGAGI. This CDR3 comprises 13 residues. Deletions cut 8 bases from V and 7 bases from J, with 12 bases between. For the CDR3, the DNA is TGTGCCAGCGTTGAGGAAGGAAATTCACCCCTCCACTTT. Translated, it gives CASVEEGNSPLHF.

In this sample, this clone turned up once. This chain connects TRBV5-8 to TRBJ1-2; 8 bases are shared with TRBD1. Germline values: CDR1 SGHTS, CDR2 YDEGEE. The length of the CDR3 is 15 residues. Germline trimming cut 4 bases from V and 4 bases from J; bases unmatched to any gene: 9. The CDR3 sequence is CASSLYRGTGYGYTF. The CDR3 nucleotides are TGTGCCAGCAGCCTATACAGGGGGACTGGCTATGGCTACACCTTC.